Listed here are 14 T cell receptor beta chains from one sample, sequenced in a study of shared clonotypes between healthy human individuals. Method: immunoSEQ multiplex PCR; TCRdb's copy keeps in-frame clones and lacks some. The sample includes fewer than 2.5 million clones, 80% to 95% of them seen just once. The sequencing sample was made of naive CD4+ T cells from PBMCs. Subset described: CD45RA+ positively selected. All receptors come from a man between 18 and 29 years old in good health. Some clones in this sample may be carry-over from other donors' samples.

V usage is TRBV5-1 and J usage is TRBJ1-2, with D possibly TRBD1 on 5 matching bases. Germline CDR1 SGHRS, CDR2 YFSETQ. This CDR3 contains 14 residues. V was shortened by 5 bases and J by 3 bases, with 14 bases between the two germline ends. The CDR3 is CASSSGTVYYGYTF. CDR3 bases: TGCGCCAGCAGTTCAGGGACGGTTTACTATGGCTACACCTTC.

V usage is TRBV7-2 and J usage is TRBJ2-7; D unclear. The germline gives CDR1 SGHTA, CDR2 FQGNSA. Trimming removed 3 bases from V and 6 bases from J, with 15 bases in between. This CDR3 is built from 14 residues. The DNA of the CDR3 is TGTGCCAGCAGCTTGCTAGGTGGAAAGGGCGAGCAGTACTTC. Translation: CASSLLGGKGEQYF. The complete variable domain, with remaining parts taken from reference TRBV7-2 and TRBJ2-7, reads GAGVSQSPSNKVTEKGKDVELRCDPISGHTALYWYRQSLGQGLEFLIYFQGNSAPDKSGLPSDRFSAERTGGSVSTLTIQRTQQEDSAVYLCASSLLGGKGEQYFGPGTRLTVT.

V is TRBV6-6 and J is TRBJ2-5; 8 bases are shared with TRBD2. The CDR3 extends over 12 amino acids. Germline lookup yields CDR1 MNHNY and CDR2 SVGAGI (reference sequence). V shed 7 bases, J shed 4 bases, and the junction held 2 bases outside the gene matches. The CDR3 loop reads CASTGTRETQYF. The DNA of the CDR3 is TGTGCCAGCACCGGGACTAGAGAGACCCAGTACTTC.

This chain connects TRBV11-3 to TRBJ2-2; 7 bases map to TRBD2. Germline V lookup: CDR1 SGHNT, CDR2 YENEEA. The CDR3 is 16 residues long. Losses at the gene ends were 5 bases for V and 0 bases for J; bases not matched to a gene: 6. The CDR3 nucleotides are TGTGCCAGCAGCCCCCGGCTAGCGGCGAACACCGGGGAGCTGTTTTTT. Protein: CASSPRLAANTGELFF. Using reference TRBV11-3 and TRBJ2-2 for the parts outside the CDR3, the full variable domain is EAGVVQSPRYKIIEKKQPVAFWCNPISGHNTLYWYLQNLGQGPELLIRYENEEAVDDSQLPKDRFSAERLKGVDSTLKIQPAELGDSAVYLCASSPRLAANTGELFFGEGSRLTVL.

The rearrangement links TRBV2 to TRBJ1-2, with a possible D match to TRBD1 (5 bases). Germline CDR1 reads SNHLY; CDR2 reads FYNNEI. Trimming removed 1 base at V and 4 bases at J, with 13 bases between. The CDR3 length is 15 residues. CDR3 nucleotides: TGTGCCAGCAGTGAAGGTCGGGGGGGACTCTATGGCTACACCTTC. Its protein is CASSEGRGGLYGYTF. Full variable domain (rest looked up from reference TRBV2 and TRBJ1-2): EPEVTQTPSHQVTQMGQEVILRCVPISNHLYFYWYRQILGQKVEFLVSFYNNEISEKSEIFDDQFSVERPDGSNFTLKIRSTKLEDSAMYFCASSEGRGGLYGYTFGSGTRLTVV.

The V and J genes are TRBV12-5 and TRBJ2-1; D unclear. CDR3 length: 16 amino acids. From germline, CDR1 is LGHNT and CDR2 FRNRAP. V shed 1 base and J shed 0 bases, with 10 bases lying between them. The CDR3: CASGLDWSGSYNEQFF. CDR3 DNA sequence: TGTGCTAGTGGTTTGGACTGGTCTGGCTCCTACAATGAGCAGTTCTTC.

This chain uses TRBV19 with TRBJ2-7; the D gene could be TRBD1 or TRBD2 (5 bases each). The CDR3 is 15 residues long. Trimming stripped 7 bases from V and 5 bases from J, with 21 bases between. CDR1 and CDR2 from the germline V gene are LNHDA and SQIVND (reference sequence). The CDR3 loop reads CASKAEGQGRNEQYF. The CDR3 DNA reads as TGTGCCAGTAAAGCGGAAGGTCAGGGACGGAACGAGCAGTACTTC.

V is TRBV10-2 and J is TRBJ2-7; 10 nucleotides agree with TRBD2. The V segment lost 3 bases and the J segment 0 bases; nucleotides outside the gene matches: 2. This CDR3 contains 15 residues. Germline V gene sequence: CDR1 WSHSY, CDR2 SAAADI. CDR3 coding DNA: TGCGCCAGCAGTGATATAGCGGGAGGCTCCTACGAGCAGTACTTC. It specifies CASSDIAGGSYEQYF.

In DNA form, the CDR3 reads TGTGCCAGCAGGTACCTAGGGAGCGCCACCTACGAGCAGTACTTC. Translating gives CASRYLGSATYEQYF. This chain links TRBV6-1 with TRBJ2-7; weak D call: TRBD2 (5 bases). Germline assignment: CDR1 MNHNS and CDR2 SASEGT. Trimming removed 6 bases at V and 2 bases at J, with 17 bases between. This CDR3 has 15 amino acids.

This rearrangement joins TRBV15 to TRBJ2-5, with 8 bases lining up with TRBD2. The CDR3 extends over 18 amino acids. Germline V gene lookup returns CDR1 LNHNV and CDR2 YYDKDF (reference sequence). V shed 0 bases, J shed 5 bases, and the junction held 14 bases outside the gene matches. The CDR3 loop is CATSRDRGSGNDMETQYF. DNA for the CDR3: TGTGCCACCAGCAGAGATCGCGGTAGCGGGAACGATATGGAGACCCAGTACTTC.

The chain is built from TRBV5-5 and TRBJ1-1; TRBD1 might be the D (6 bases). The CDR3 is 15 residues long. V dropped 0 bases and J dropped 0 bases, with 9 bases sitting between them. Germline CDR1 reads SGHKS; CDR2 reads YYEKEE (reference sequence). CDR3 nucleotides: TGTGCCAGCAGCTTGGAGGGACAAATGAACACTGAAGCTTTCTTT. It is translated as CASSLEGQMNTEAFF. Full variable domain (remainder filled in from reference TRBV5-5 and TRBJ1-1): DAGVTQSPTHLIKTRGQQVTLRCSPISGHKSVSWYQQVLGQGPQFIFQYYEKEERGRGNFPDRFSARQFPNYSSELNVNALLLGDSALYLCASSLEGQMNTEAFFGQGTRLTVV.

J is TRBJ1-1 and V is TRBV25-1; 9 nucleotides line up with TRBD1. V lost 7 bases, J lost 1 base, and 1 base stayed unmatched. This CDR3 region has 13 residues. Germline assignment: CDR1 MGHDK and CDR2 SYGVNS. CDR3 protein: CASIQGANTEAFF. The CDR3 DNA reads TGTGCCAGCATACAGGGGGCGAACACTGAAGCTTTCTTT.

This chain joins TRBV15 and TRBJ2-3, with TRBD2 matching over 9 bases. Germline lookup yields CDR1 LNHNV and CDR2 YYDKDF (reference sequence). CDR3 length equals 15 residues. J gave up 6 bases and V 6 bases, and 10 bases lay outside the gene matches. CDR3 sequence (DNA): TGTGCCACCAGTCCCCGACTAGCGGATCGCGATACGCAGTATTTT. Encoded protein: CATSPRLADRDTQYF.

This chain joins TRBV6-5 and TRBJ2-5; D unresolved. CDR1 is MNHEY and CDR2 is SVGAGI in the germline V gene. The CDR3 extends over 12 amino acids. V lost 2 bases to trimming and J lost 3 bases, with 4 bases between them. The CDR3 sequence is CASSYTKETQYF. Written as DNA, the CDR3 is TGTGCCAGCAGTTACACTAAAGAGACCCAGTACTTC.